One and the same sample provided the 3 T cell receptor beta chains below, sequenced in a study of OX40 agonist ivuxolimab in advanced cancers. Libraries were prepared by immunoSEQ multiplex PCR; TCRdb keeps only in-frame clonotypes and omits some of them. This table has tens of thousands of clones, 83% appearing once. Sequenced here: CD4+ or CD8+ T cells sorted from blood, sampled in a trial of the OX40 agonist ivuxolimab. The source is an adult with an advanced solid tumor such as melanoma, head and neck, liver or kidney cancer.

The chain has TRBV5-1 and TRBJ2-7; D might be TRBD2 (6 bases). Trimming took 2 bases from V and 7 from J, leaving 7 bases between them. Germline CDR1 SGHRS, CDR2 YFSETQ. This CDR3 comprises 11 residues. The CDR3 DNA follows: TGCGCCAGCAGCTTAGCGGGTGAGCAGTACTTC. Its translation is CASSLAGEQYF.

This clone was observed a handful of times. The CDR3 region has the DNA TGTGCCAGTAGTATGGGGACTCGGAGCAATCAGCCCCAGCATTTT. The encoded protein is CASSMGTRSNQPQHF. The rearrangement uses TRBV19 and TRBJ1-5, with a possible D match to TRBD1 (5 bases). Germline CDR1 is LNHDA and CDR2 is SQIVND (reference sequence). V was trimmed by 3 bases and J by 1 base, leaving 10 bases between them. The CDR3 extends over 15 amino acids.

The V and J genes are TRBV4-1 and TRBJ2-7, with D possibly being TRBD2 (7 bases). Germline CDR1 reads MGHRA; CDR2 reads YSYEKL. The germline V and J ends were trimmed by 1 base and 6 bases, with 13 bases remaining between them. The CDR3 is made up of 14 amino acids. The CDR3 loop is CASSQGEGVGEQYF. CDR3 in DNA: TGCGCCAGCAGCCAAGGGGAGGGGGTTGGCGAGCAGTACTTC.